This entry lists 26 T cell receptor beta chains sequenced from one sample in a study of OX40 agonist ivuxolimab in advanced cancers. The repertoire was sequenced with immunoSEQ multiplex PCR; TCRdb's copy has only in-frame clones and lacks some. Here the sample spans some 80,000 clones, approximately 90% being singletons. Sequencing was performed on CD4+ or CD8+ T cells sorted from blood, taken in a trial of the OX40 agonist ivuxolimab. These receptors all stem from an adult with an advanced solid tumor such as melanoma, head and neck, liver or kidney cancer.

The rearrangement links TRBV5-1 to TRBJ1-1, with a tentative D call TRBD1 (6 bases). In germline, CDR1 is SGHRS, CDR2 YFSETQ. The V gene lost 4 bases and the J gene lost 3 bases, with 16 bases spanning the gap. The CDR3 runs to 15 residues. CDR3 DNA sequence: TGCGCCAGCAGCCCCCTCACCGGGGGGCACACTGAAGCTTTCTTT. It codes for CASSPLTGGHTEAFF.

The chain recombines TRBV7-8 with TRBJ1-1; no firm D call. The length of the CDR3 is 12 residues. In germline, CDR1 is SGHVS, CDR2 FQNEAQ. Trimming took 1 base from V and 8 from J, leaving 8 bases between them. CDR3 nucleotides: TGTGCCAGCAGCTTAGTACATTCGGAAGCTTTCTTT. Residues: CASSLVHSEAFF.

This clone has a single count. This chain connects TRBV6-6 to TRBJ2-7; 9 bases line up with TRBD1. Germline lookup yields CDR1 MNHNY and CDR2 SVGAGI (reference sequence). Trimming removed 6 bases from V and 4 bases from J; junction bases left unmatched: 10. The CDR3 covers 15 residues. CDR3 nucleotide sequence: TGTGCCAGCAGGTCCGGGACAGGGCATTCTTACGAGCAGTACTTC. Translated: CASRSGTGHSYEQYF.

The CDR3, as DNA: TGTGCCAGCAGTTCCCCGACAGGCTTTAATGAAAAACTGTTTTTT. The encoded protein is CASSSPTGFNEKLFF. The chain employs TRBV28 and TRBJ1-4, with a possible D match to TRBD1 (6 bases). The CDR3 runs 15 residues. Per germline, CDR1 MDHEN and CDR2 SYDVKM. V lost 4 bases, J lost 4 bases, and 13 bases lay in between. Complete variable domain (other parts from reference TRBV28 and TRBJ1-4): DVKVTQSSRYLVKRTGEKVFLECVQDMDHENMFWYRQDPGLGLRLIYFSYDVKMKEKGDIPEGYSVSREKKERFSLILESASTNQTSMYLCASSSPTGFNEKLFFGSGTQLSVL.

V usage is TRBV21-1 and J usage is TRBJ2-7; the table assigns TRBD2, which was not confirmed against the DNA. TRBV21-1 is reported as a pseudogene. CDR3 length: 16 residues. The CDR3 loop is CASSKVGSAPSYEQYF. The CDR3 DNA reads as TGTGCCAGCAGCAAAGTCGGGTCAGCACCCTCCTACGAGCAGTACTTC.

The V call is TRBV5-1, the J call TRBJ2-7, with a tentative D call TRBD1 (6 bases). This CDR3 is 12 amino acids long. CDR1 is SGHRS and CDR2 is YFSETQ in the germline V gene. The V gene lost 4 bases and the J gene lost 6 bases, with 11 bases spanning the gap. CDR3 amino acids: CASSHTGFEQYF. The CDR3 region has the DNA TGCGCCAGCAGCCACACAGGGTTCGAGCAGTACTTC.

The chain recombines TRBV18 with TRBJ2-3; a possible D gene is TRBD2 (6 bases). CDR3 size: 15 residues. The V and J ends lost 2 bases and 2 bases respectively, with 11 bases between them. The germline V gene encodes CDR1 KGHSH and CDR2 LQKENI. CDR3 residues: CASSPGRDPTDTQYF. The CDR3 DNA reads TGTGCCAGCTCACCAGGGCGGGATCCCACAGATACGCAGTATTTT.

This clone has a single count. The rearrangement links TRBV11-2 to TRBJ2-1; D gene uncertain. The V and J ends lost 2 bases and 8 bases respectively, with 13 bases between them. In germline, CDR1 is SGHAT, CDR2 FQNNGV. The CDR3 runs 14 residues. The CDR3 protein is CASSLLEAMDEQFF. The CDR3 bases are TGTGCCAGCAGCTTATTAGAGGCCATGGATGAGCAGTTCTTC.

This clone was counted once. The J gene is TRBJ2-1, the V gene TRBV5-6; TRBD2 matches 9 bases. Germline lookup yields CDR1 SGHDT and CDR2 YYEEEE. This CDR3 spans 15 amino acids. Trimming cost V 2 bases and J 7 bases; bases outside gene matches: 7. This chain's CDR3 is CASSFSGRVYNEQFF. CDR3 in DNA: TGTGCCAGCAGCTTTAGCGGGAGAGTTTATAATGAGCAGTTCTTC.

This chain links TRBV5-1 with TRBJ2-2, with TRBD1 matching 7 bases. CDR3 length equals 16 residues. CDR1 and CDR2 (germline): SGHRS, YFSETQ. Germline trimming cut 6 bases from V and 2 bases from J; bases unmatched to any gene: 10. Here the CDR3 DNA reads TGCGCCAGCACGCCGACCGACAGGGTAAACACCGGGGAGCTGTTTTTT. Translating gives CASTPTDRVNTGELFF.

CDR3 sequence: CASHRGARVNTEAFF. Written as DNA, the CDR3 is TGTGCCAGCCATCGGGGGGCAAGAGTGAACACTGAAGCTTTCTTT. This chain connects TRBV21-1 to TRBJ1-1. TRBV21-1 is described as a pseudogene. The CDR3 extends over 15 amino acids.

This CDR3 is CASSLTANTGELFF. CDR3 nucleotide sequence: TGCGCCAGCAGTTTGACAGCGAACACCGGGGAGCTGTTTTTT. The genes are TRBV5-1 and TRBJ2-2; tentative D call: TRBD1 (5 bases). CDR3 length: 14 amino acids. Germline assignment: CDR1 SGHRS and CDR2 YFSETQ. V lost 5 bases and J 0 bases, leaving 8 bases between the germline ends. Using reference TRBV5-1 and TRBJ2-2 for the parts outside the CDR3, the full variable domain is KAGVTQTPRYLIKTRGQQVTLSCSPISGHRSVSWYQQTPGQGLQFLFEYFSETQRNKGNFPGRFSGRQFSNSRSEMNVSTLELGDSALYLCASSLTANTGELFFGEGSRLTVL.

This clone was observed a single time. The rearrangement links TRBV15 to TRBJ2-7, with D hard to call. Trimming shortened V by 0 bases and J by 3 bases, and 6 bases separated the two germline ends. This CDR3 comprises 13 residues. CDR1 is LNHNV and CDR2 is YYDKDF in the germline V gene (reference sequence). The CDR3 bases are TGTGCCACCAGCAGAGAAGTAAGCTACGAGCAGTACTTC. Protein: CATSREVSYEQYF. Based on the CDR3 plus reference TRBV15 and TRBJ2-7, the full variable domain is DAMVIQNPRYQVTQFGKPVTLSCSQTLNHNVMYWYQQKSSQAPKLLFHYYDKDFNNEADTPDNFQSRRPNTSFCFLDIRSPGLGDTAMYLCATSREVSYEQYFGPGTRLTVT.

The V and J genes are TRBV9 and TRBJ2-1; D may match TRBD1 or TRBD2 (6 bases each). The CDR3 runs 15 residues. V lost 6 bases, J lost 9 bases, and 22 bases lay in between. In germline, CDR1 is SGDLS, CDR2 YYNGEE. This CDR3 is CASMPLTGVGGEQFF. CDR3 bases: TGTGCCAGCATGCCCCTGACAGGCGTGGGAGGTGAGCAGTTCTTC.

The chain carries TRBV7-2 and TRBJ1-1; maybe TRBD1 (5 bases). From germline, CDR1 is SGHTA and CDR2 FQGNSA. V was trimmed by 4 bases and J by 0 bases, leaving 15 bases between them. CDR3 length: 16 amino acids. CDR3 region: CASSYSGGQMNTEAFF. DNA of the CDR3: TGTGCCAGCAGCTACTCGGGGGGTCAGATGAACACTGAAGCTTTCTTT.

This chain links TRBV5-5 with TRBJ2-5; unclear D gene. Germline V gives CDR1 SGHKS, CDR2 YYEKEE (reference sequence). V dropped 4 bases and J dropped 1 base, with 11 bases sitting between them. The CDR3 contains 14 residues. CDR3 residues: CASSLNWAQETQYF. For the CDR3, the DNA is TGTGCCAGCAGCCTCAATTGGGCCCAAGAGACCCAGTACTTC.

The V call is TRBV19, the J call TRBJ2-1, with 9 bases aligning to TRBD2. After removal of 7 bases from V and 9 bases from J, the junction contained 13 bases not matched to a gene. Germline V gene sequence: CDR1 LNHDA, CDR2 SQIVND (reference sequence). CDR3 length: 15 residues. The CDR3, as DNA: TGTGCCAGTAATTTAGCGGGAGCGGGCGCCGGTGAGCAGTTCTTC. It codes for CASNLAGAGAGEQFF.

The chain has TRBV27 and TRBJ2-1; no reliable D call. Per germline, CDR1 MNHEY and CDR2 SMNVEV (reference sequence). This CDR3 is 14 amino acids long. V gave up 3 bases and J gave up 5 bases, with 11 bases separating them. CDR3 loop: CASSFRTLNNEQFF. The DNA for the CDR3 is TGTGCCAGCAGTTTTCGGACCCTTAACAATGAGCAGTTCTTC.

In DNA form, the CDR3 reads TGTGCCAGTAGAGCACAGGGAGATGAAAAACTGTTTTTT. This encodes CASRAQGDEKLFF. The rearrangement links TRBV19 to TRBJ1-4; possibly TRBD1 for D (6 bases). Trimming took off 6 bases at V and 6 bases at J, with 11 bases between the two ends. The CDR3 runs 13 residues. Germline values: CDR1 LNHDA, CDR2 SQIVND (reference sequence).

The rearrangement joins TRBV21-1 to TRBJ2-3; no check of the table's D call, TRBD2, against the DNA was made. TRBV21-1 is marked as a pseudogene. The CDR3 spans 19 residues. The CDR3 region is CASSKALSEARTVTDTQYF. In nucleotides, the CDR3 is TGTGCCAGCAGCAAAGCGCTTTCGGAGGCTCGGACCGTCACAGATACGCAGTATTTT.

In DNA form, the CDR3 reads TGTGCCAGTAGTTCACAGTTGAACACTGAAGCTTTCTTT. Translating gives CASSSQLNTEAFF. The gene calls are TRBV19 and TRBJ1-1; D uncertain. Trimming pared 5 bases from V and 0 bases from J, leaving 7 bases between. The CDR3 runs 13 residues. CDR1 and CDR2 from the germline V gene are LNHDA and SQIVND (reference sequence).

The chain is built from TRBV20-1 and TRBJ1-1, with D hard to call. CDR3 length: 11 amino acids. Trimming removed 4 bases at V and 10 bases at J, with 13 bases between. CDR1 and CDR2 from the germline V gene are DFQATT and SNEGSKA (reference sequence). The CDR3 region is CSAILRERAFF. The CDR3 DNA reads TGCAGTGCTATTTTAAGGGAGAGAGCTTTCTTT.

DNA for the CDR3: TGTGCCAGCTGCCAAACGGGAGCGGGAGGGCCCCTATACGAGCAGTACTTC. This encodes CASCQTGAGGPLYEQYF. The chain joins TRBV2 to TRBJ2-7; 10 bases map to TRBD2. V was clipped by 8 bases and J by 4 bases; unmatched bases: 17. CDR1 and CDR2 (germline): SNHLY, FYNNEI. The CDR3 is made up of 17 amino acids.

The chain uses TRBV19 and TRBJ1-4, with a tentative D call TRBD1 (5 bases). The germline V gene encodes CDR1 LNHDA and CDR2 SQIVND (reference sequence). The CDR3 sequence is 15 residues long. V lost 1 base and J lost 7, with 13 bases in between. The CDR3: CASSIARRESEKLFF. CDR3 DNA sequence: TGTGCCAGTAGTATAGCCCGCAGGGAGAGTGAAAAACTGTTTTTT.

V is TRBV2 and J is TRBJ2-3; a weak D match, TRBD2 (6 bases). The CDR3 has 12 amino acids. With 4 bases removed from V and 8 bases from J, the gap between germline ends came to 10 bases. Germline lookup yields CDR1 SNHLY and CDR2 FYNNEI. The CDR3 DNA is TGTGCCAGCAGTGGAGGCGGGACTACGCAGTATTTT. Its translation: CASSGGGTTQYF.

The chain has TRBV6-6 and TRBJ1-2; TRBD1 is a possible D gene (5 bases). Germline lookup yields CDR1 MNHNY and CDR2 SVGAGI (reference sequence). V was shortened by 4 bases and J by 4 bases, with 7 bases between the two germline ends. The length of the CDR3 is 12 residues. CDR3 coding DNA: TGTGCCAGCAGTTCTGGGGCCTATGGCTACACCTTC. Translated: CASSSGAYGYTF.